Shown below are 25 T cell receptor beta chains from a single sample sequenced in a study of T cell clones after liver transplantation. Generated by immunoSEQ multiplex PCR, the TCRdb table keeps only in-frame clones and is missing some. Among about 120,000 clones, 75% to 95% were seen once, and the ten largest hold approximately 0.88%. Sequenced here: CD4+ T cells from blood, sampled 12 months after liver transplant. The receptors were sampled from a human patient who received a liver transplant. A subset of T cells may come from the graft donor.

V is TRBV2 and J is TRBJ2-5, with unresolved D. CDR1 and CDR2 from the germline V gene are SNHLY and FYNNEI. CDR3 length equals 15 residues. Trimming pared 2 bases from V and 0 bases from J, leaving 10 bases between. For the CDR3, the DNA is TGTGCCAGCAGTGAATTTATAGACAACCAAGAGACCCAGTACTTC. Translation gives CASSEFIDNQETQYF.

Details on this clone: The sample holds other DNA sequences that translate to the same CDR3. The rearrangement joins TRBV5-1 to TRBJ1-2; D may be TRBD1 (6 bases). The length of the CDR3 is 15 residues. V lost 0 bases to trimming and J lost 4 bases, with 13 bases between them. CDR1 is SGHRS and CDR2 is YFSETQ in the germline V gene. In DNA form, the CDR3 reads TGCGCCAGCAGCTTGGACAGGGAACCCAGCTATGGCTACACCTTC. This gives the protein CASSLDREPSYGYTF.

The genes are TRBV4-2 and TRBJ2-7; D ambiguous. Germline CDR1 and CDR2: LGHNA and YNFKEQ. The CDR3 covers 14 residues. The ends were cut back, 0 bases at V and 2 bases at J, with 8 bases in the middle. In nucleotides, the CDR3 is TGTGCCAGCAGCCAAGAATCGGGTCCCTACGAGCAGTACTTC. Its protein product is CASSQESGPYEQYF.

V usage is TRBV29-1 and J usage is TRBJ2-7; 7 bases line up with TRBD1. Germline CDR1 SQVTM, CDR2 ANQGSEA. The ends lost 1 base at V and 5 bases at J; junction bases unmatched: 2. The CDR3 extends over 12 amino acids. The CDR3 nucleotides read TGCAGCGTTGAAGGGACAGGAAACGAGCAGTACTTC. Its protein product is CSVEGTGNEQYF.

The V gene is TRBV4-1, the J gene TRBJ2-1, with 7 bases matching TRBD2. Germline CDR1 reads MGHRA; CDR2 reads YSYEKL. V was pared by 0 bases and J by 16 bases, with 9 bases of the junction left unmatched. The CDR3 extends over 13 amino acids. The CDR3 reads CASSQDIASGTFF. The CDR3 DNA follows: TGCGCCAGCAGCCAAGATATTGCAAGCGGGACCTTCTTC.

A note on this clone: Other DNA sequences of this sample code for an identical CDR3. This chain uses TRBV2 with TRBJ1-3; a weak D match, TRBD1 (5 bases). CDR1 and CDR2 from the germline V gene are SNHLY and FYNNEI. This CDR3 region has 14 residues. V was pared by 6 bases and J by 2 bases, with 11 bases between. The CDR3 DNA reads as TGTGCCAGCAGACCCCAGGGCCCTGGAAACACCATATATTTT. Its protein is CASRPQGPGNTIYF.

The rearrangement links TRBV18 to TRBJ2-1; 7 bases agree with TRBD1. Germline CDR1 and CDR2: KGHSH and LQKENI. V gave up 0 bases and J gave up 3 bases; unmatched junction bases: 11. The CDR3 has 18 amino acids. CDR3 region: CASSPPGQKNNRYNEQFF. The CDR3 bases are TGTGCCAGCTCACCACCGGGACAGAAAAACAATCGCTACAATGAGCAGTTCTTC.

V is TRBV5-1 and J is TRBJ1-2; D possibly corresponds to TRBD1 (5 bases). In germline, CDR1 is SGHRS, CDR2 YFSETQ. This CDR3 contains 15 residues. Trimming cost V 4 bases and J 0 bases, with 13 bases left between them. The CDR3 DNA follows: TGCGCCAGCAGCCCCGACGGGGGATCTAACTATGGCTACACCTTC. This codes for CASSPDGGSNYGYTF.

The chain recombines TRBV7-3 with TRBJ1-1; 10 nucleotides align to TRBD1. This CDR3 has 15 residues. Germline CDR1 and CDR2: SGHTA and FQGTGA. The V and J ends lost 4 bases and 5 bases, in that order; junction bases with no gene match: 7. This CDR3 reads CASSSFGTGETEAFF. The CDR3 DNA sequence: TGTGCCAGCAGCTCATTCGGGACAGGGGAAACTGAAGCTTTCTTT. The variable domain in full, with the rest retrieved from reference TRBV7-3 and TRBJ1-1, is GAGVSQTPSNKVTEKGKYVELRCDPISGHTALYWYRQSLGQGPEFLIYFQGTGAADDSGLPNDRFFAVRPEGSVSTLKIQRTERGDSAVYLCASSSFGTGETEAFFGQGTRLTVV.

This rearrangement joins TRBV30 to TRBJ1-4; the D is unclear. Germline assignment: CDR1 GTSNPN and CDR2 SVGIG (reference sequence). CDR3 size: 13 residues. V was clipped by 0 bases and J by 11 bases, with 13 bases between them. CDR3 coding DNA: TGTGCCTGGAGTGTACTGGTGCTGGATAAACTGTTTTTT. This codes for CAWSVLVLDKLFF.

The V call is TRBV2, the J call TRBJ2-1, with 10 nucleotides matching TRBD2. After removal of 8 bases from V and 1 base from J, the junction contained 5 bases not matched to a gene. Germline V gene sequence: CDR1 SNHLY, CDR2 FYNNEI. The CDR3 consists of 15 residues. CDR3 coding DNA: TGTGCCAGCTATAAACTAGCGGGATCCTACAATGAGCAGTTCTTC. Its protein is CASYKLAGSYNEQFF.

The rearrangement joins TRBV19 to TRBJ1-4, with D possibly TRBD1 on 5 matching bases. The CDR3 totals 13 residues. CDR1 and CDR2 from the germline V gene are LNHDA and SQIVND (reference sequence). V lost 7 bases and J 7 bases, leaving 13 bases between the germline ends. CDR3 sequence: CASNRPGTEKLFF. The DNA for the CDR3 is TGTGCCAGTAATCGCCCCGGGACTGAAAAACTGTTTTTT.

This clone was recorded only once. The chain has TRBV10-3 and TRBJ2-6; D perhaps matches TRBD1 (5 bases). V was shortened by 3 bases and J by 1 base, with 13 bases between the two germline ends. The CDR3 is 17 amino acids. Germline V gene sequence: CDR1 ENHRY, CDR2 SYGVKD. The CDR3 loop reads CAISDGRVLSGANVLTF. CDR3 bases: TGTGCCATCAGTGATGGCAGGGTATTATCTGGGGCCAACGTCCTGACTTTC.

CDR3 residues: CAWVSGSFHNEQFF. CDR3 in DNA: TGTGCCTGGGTTAGCGGGAGCTTCCACAATGAGCAGTTCTTC. The chain links TRBV30 to TRBJ2-1, with TRBD2 identical over 9 bases. Losses at the gene ends were 5 bases for V and 5 bases for J; bases not matched to a gene: 7. CDR3 length equals 14 residues. Looked up from germline, CDR1 is GTSNPN and CDR2 is SVGIG (reference sequence).

The chain recombines TRBV14 with TRBJ2-7, with 16 bases aligning to TRBD2. J lost 1 base, V lost 1 base, and 4 bases had no gene match. This CDR3 is 18 amino acids long. Germline CDR1 reads SGHDN; CDR2 reads FVKESK. The CDR3 DNA reads TGTGCCAGCAGCCAAGTGGGACTAGCGGGAGGGCCGTCCTACGAGCAGTACTTC. This codes for CASSQVGLAGGPSYEQYF.

This clone was seen just once. The V call is TRBV6-4, the J call TRBJ2-1; unclear D gene. Germline values: CDR1 MRHNA, CDR2 SNTAGT. The CDR3 runs to 15 residues. Trimming left V 4 bases short and J 2 bases short, with 12 bases between. This CDR3 is CASSASFGPYNEQFF. The CDR3 coding sequence is TGTGCCAGCAGTGCATCCTTCGGGCCCTACAATGAGCAGTTCTTC.

Worth noting for this clone: This specimen includes other DNA sequences encoding the same CDR3. V gene TRBV9 combines with J gene TRBJ2-1, with D unclear. Germline CDR1 is SGDLS and CDR2 is YYNGEE. V lost 0 bases and J lost 0, with 7 bases in between. This CDR3 region has 15 residues. CDR3 amino acids: CASSVGVSSYNEQFF. In nucleotides, the CDR3 is TGTGCCAGCAGCGTAGGGGTTAGCTCCTACAATGAGCAGTTCTTC.

The rearrangement uses TRBV28 and TRBJ1-3; the match to TRBD1 covers 7 bases. Unmatched junction bases numbered 20, after V lost 2 bases and J lost 7 bases. CDR3 length equals 19 residues. Germline V gene data show CDR1 as MDHEN and CDR2 as SYDVKM. The CDR3 region has the DNA TGTGCCAGCAGTTTACCACCTATCCCTGGGACAGCGAGGGGGAACACCATATATTTT. This encodes CASSLPPIPGTARGNTIYF.

The CDR3 coding sequence is TGTGCCAGCAGCGTACAGGGGAGCACAGATACGCAGTATTTT. It is translated as CASSVQGSTDTQYF. The V call is TRBV5-6, the J call TRBJ2-3; TRBD1 matches 7 bases. Germline V gene sequence: CDR1 SGHDT, CDR2 YYEEEE. J gave up 0 bases and V 4 bases, and 2 bases lay outside the gene matches. The CDR3 is made up of 14 amino acids.

The rearrangement uses TRBV11-3 and TRBJ2-7, with a possible D match to TRBD2 (5 bases). Looked up from germline, CDR1 is SGHNT and CDR2 is YENEEA. This CDR3 contains 14 residues. V was clipped by 1 base and J by 7 bases, with 14 bases between them. CDR3 loop: CASSLVGLAGEQYF. The CDR3 bases are TGTGCCAGCAGCTTAGTAGGGCTAGCTGGGGAGCAGTACTTC. Full variable domain (remainder filled in from reference TRBV11-3 and TRBJ2-7): EAGVVQSPRYKIIEKKQPVAFWCNPISGHNTLYWYLQNLGQGPELLIRYENEEAVDDSQLPKDRFSAERLKGVDSTLKIQPAELGDSAVYLCASSLVGLAGEQYFGPGTRLTVT.

The rearrangement joins TRBV6-4 to TRBJ2-7, with TRBD2 matching 9 bases. Trimming cost V 2 bases and J 1 base; bases outside gene matches: 9. The CDR3 spans 17 residues. Germline V gene data show CDR1 as MRHNA and CDR2 as SNTAGT. CDR3 protein: CASSDRLAGWLSYEQYF. Here the CDR3 DNA reads TGTGCCAGCAGTGACAGGCTAGCGGGGTGGCTATCCTACGAGCAGTACTTC.

The chain employs TRBV19 and TRBJ2-5, with 13 positions matching TRBD2. CDR1 is LNHDA, CDR2 SQIVND, per germline (reference sequence). The CDR3 runs 20 residues. V lost 5 bases and J lost 8; bases outside the gene matches: 23. In nucleotides, the CDR3 is TGTGCCAGTAGTCCGCGCGCGACCTGGACTAGCGGGAGTATGCATGGAACCCAGTACTTC. Translated, it gives CASSPRATWTSGSMHGTQYF.

The genes are TRBV30 and TRBJ1-3; perhaps TRBD1 as D (6 bases). V dropped 3 bases and J dropped 4 bases, with 10 bases sitting between them. This CDR3 spans 13 amino acids. The germline CDR1 and CDR2 sequences are GTSNPN and SVGIG (reference sequence). The chain's CDR3 is CAWRGGPGNTIYF. In nucleotides, the CDR3 is TGTGCCTGGAGGGGGGGGCCCGGAAACACCATATATTTT.

The chain is built from TRBV19 and TRBJ2-1; 7 nucleotides align to TRBD2. This CDR3 has 14 amino acids. Unmatched junction bases numbered 8, after V lost 5 bases and J lost 7 bases. CDR1 is LNHDA, CDR2 SQIVND, per germline (reference sequence). Written as DNA, the CDR3 is TGTGCCAGTAGTCAAGATGGACTAGTAAATGAGCAGTTCTTC. Translated, it gives CASSQDGLVNEQFF.

The V and J genes are TRBV10-3 and TRBJ1-3, with D possibly being TRBD1 (6 bases). The CDR3 extends over 16 amino acids. CDR1 is ENHRY, CDR2 SYGVKD, per germline. Trimming removed 3 bases from V and 0 bases from J, with 12 bases in between. CDR3 bases: TGTGCCATCAGTGAAGGGGGGGCCAGCTCTGGAAACACCATATATTTT. Translation gives CAISEGGASSGNTIYF.